This T cell receptor beta chain is drawn from a study of blood T cell repertoires in COVID-19. TCRdb keeps only in-frame clones here, not all; method: immunoSEQ multiplex PCR. The sample carries more than 200,000 clones, 85% to 95% recorded once. Recruits, aged about 18 to 95 years, lived in 20 to 30 US areas. Assignment of participants to cohorts was predicated upon participant-reported clinical history. Symptom resolution, clearance, or two negative PCRs marked donors in Cohort 3 as recovered. Germline V gives CDR1 SGHVS, CDR2 FNYEAQ. CDR3 length: 15 residues. V was clipped by 0 bases and J by 4 bases, with 11 bases between them.

Sequenced input: PBMCs or T cells enriched from blood (not recorded which). This sequence was found in a woman aged 18-29 years who had recovered from COVID-19. The J gene is TRBJ2-3, the V gene TRBV7-6; no firm D call. The CDR3, as DNA: TGTGCCAGCAGCTTAGCTAGTAGCTCCGCAGATACGCAGTATTTT. Protein product: CASSLASSSADTQYF.